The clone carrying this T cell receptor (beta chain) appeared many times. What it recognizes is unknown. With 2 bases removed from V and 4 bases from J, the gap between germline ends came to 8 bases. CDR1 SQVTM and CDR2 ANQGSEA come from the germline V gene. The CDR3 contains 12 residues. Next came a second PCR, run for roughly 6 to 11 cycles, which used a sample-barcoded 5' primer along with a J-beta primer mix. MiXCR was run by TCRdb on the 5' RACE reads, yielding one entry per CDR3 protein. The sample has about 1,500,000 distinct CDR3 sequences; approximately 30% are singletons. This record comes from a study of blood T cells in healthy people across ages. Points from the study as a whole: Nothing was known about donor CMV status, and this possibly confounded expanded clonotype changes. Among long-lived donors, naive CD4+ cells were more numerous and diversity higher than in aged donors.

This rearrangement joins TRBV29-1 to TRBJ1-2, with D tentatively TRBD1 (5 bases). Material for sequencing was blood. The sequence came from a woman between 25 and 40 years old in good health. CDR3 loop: CSVERGFYGYTF. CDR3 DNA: TGCAGCGTTGAAAGGGGATTCTATGGCTACACCTTC.